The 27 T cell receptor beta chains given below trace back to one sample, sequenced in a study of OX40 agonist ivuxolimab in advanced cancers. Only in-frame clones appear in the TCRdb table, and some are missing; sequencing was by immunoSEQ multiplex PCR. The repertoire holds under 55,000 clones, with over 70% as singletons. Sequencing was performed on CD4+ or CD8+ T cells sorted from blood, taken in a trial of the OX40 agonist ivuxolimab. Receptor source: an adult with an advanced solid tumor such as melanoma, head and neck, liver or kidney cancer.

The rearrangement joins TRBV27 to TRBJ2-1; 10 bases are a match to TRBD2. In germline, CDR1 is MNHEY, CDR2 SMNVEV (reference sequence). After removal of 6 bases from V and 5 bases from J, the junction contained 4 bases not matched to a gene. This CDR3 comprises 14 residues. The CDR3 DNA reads TGTGCCAGCAGCGGGACTAGCGCCAACAATGAGCAGTTCTTC. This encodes CASSGTSANNEQFF.

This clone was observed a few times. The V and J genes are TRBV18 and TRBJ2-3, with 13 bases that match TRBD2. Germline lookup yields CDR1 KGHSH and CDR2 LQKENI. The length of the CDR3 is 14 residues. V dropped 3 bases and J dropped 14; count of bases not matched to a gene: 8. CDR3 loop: CASSPGLAGAAGYF. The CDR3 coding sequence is TGTGCCAGCTCACCCGGACTAGCGGGGGCCGCCGGGTATTTT.

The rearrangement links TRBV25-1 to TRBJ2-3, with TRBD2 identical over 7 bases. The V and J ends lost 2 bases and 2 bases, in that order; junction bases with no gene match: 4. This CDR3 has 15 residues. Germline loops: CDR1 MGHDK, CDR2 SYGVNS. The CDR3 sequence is CASSEGGVYTDTQYF. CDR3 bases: TGTGCCAGCAGTGAAGGGGGGGTTTACACAGATACGCAGTATTTT.

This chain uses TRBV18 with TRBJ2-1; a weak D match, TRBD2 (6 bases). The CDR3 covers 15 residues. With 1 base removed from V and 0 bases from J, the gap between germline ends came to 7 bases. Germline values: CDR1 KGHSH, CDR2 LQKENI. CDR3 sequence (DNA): TGTGCCAGCTCACCACTAGCGGCCTCCTACAATGAGCAGTTCTTC. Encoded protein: CASSPLAASYNEQFF.

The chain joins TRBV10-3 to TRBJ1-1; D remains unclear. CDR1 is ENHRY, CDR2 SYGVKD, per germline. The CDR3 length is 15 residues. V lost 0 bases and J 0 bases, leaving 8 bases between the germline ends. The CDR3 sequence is CAISESELLNTEAFF. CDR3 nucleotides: TGTGCCATCAGTGAGTCAGAACTGTTGAACACTGAAGCTTTCTTT.

For the CDR3, the DNA is TGTGCCAGCAGCAGGGGTAGTGGGGAGACCCAGTACTTC. Protein sequence: CASSRGSGETQYF. The rearrangement joins TRBV7-9 to TRBJ2-5, with D possibly matching TRBD1 (5 bases). Trimming stripped 5 bases from V and 5 bases from J, with 12 bases between. Looked up from germline, CDR1 is SEHNR and CDR2 is FQNEAQ (reference sequence). CDR3 length: 13 amino acids. Full variable domain (remainder filled in from reference TRBV7-9 and TRBJ2-5): DTGVSQNPRHKITKRGQNVTFRCDPISEHNRLYWYRQTLGQGPEFLTYFQNEAQLEKSRLLSDRFSAERPKGSFSTLEIQRTEQGDSAMYLCASSRGSGETQYFGPGTRLLVL.

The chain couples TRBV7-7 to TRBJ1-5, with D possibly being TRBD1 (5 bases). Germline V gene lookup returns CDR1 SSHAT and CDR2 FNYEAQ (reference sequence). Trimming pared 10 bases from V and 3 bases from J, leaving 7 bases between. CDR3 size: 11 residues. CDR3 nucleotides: TGTGCCACGGGGGACAATCAGCCCCAGCATTTT. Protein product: CATGDNQPQHF. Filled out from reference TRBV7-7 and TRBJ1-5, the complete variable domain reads GAGVSQSPRYKVTKRGQDVTLRCDPISSHATLYWYQQALGQGPEFLTYFNYEAQPDKSGLPSDRFSAERPEGSISTLTIQRTEQRDSAMYRCATGDNQPQHFGDGTRLSIL.

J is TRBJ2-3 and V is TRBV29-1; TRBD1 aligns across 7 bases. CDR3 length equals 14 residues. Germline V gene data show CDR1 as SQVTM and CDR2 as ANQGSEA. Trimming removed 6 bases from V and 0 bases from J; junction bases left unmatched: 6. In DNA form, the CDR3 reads TGCAGCGTGCCCAAGGGACAGAGCACAGATACGCAGTATTTT. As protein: CSVPKGQSTDTQYF.

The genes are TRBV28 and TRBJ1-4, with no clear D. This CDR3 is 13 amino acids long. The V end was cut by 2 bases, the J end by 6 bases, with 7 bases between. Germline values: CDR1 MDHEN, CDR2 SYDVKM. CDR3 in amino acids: CASSLNTDEKLFF. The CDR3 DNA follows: TGTGCCAGCAGTTTAAATACAGATGAAAAACTGTTTTTT.

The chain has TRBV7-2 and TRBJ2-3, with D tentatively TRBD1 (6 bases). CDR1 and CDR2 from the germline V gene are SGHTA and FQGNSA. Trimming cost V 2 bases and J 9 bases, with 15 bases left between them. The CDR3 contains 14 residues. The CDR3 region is CASSLRPDSPTQYF. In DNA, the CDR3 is TGTGCCAGCAGCTTACGGCCGGACAGCCCGACGCAGTATTTT.

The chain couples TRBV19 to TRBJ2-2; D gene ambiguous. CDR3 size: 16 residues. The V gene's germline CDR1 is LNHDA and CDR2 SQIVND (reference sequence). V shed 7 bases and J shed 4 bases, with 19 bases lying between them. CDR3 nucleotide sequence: TGTGCCAGTATTGGCGGAACCAAGTCGGGCACCGGGGAGCTGTTTTTT. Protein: CASIGGTKSGTGELFF.

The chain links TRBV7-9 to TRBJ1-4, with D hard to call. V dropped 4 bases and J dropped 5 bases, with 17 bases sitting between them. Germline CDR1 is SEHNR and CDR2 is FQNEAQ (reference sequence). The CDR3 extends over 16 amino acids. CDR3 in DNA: TGTGCCAGCAGCTCGGGAGAGACCGACGCCAATGAAAAACTGTTTTTT. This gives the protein CASSSGETDANEKLFF. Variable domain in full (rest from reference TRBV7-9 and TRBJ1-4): DTGVSQNPRHKITKRGQNVTFRCDPISEHNRLYWYRQTLGQGPEFLTYFQNEAQLEKSRLLSDRFSAERPKGSFSTLEIQRTEQGDSAMYLCASSSGETDANEKLFFGSGTQLSVL.

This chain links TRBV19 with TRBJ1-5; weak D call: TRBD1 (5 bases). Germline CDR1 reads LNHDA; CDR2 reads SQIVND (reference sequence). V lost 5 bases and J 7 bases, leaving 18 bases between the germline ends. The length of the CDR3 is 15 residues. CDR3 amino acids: CASSLWDGTRQPQHF. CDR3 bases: TGTGCCAGTAGTCTCTGGGACGGGACGAGGCAGCCCCAGCATTTT.

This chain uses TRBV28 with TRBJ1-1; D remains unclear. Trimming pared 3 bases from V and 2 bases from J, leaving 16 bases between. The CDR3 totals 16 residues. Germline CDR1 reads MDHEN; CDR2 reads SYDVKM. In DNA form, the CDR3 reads TGTGCCAGCAGTTTTCGCGGCAGGCCACCTAACACTGAAGCTTTCTTT. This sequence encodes CASSFRGRPPNTEAFF. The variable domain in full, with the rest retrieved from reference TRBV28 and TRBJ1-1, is DVKVTQSSRYLVKRTGEKVFLECVQDMDHENMFWYRQDPGLGLRLIYFSYDVKMKEKGDIPEGYSVSREKKERFSLILESASTNQTSMYLCASSFRGRPPNTEAFFGQGTRLTVV.

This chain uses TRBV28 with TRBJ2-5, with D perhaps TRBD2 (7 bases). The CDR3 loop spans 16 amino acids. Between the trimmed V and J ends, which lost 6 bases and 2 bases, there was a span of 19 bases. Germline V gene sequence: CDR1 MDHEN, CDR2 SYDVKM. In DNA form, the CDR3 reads TGTGCCAGCAGCCCATTAGGGGAGGGGGGACAAGAGACCCAGTACTTC. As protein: CASSPLGEGGQETQYF.

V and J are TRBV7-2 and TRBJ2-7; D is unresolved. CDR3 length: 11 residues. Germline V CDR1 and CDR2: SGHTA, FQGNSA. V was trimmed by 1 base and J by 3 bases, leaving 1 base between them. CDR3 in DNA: TGTGCCAGCAGCTTAGACTACGAGCAGTACTTC. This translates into CASSLDYEQYF.

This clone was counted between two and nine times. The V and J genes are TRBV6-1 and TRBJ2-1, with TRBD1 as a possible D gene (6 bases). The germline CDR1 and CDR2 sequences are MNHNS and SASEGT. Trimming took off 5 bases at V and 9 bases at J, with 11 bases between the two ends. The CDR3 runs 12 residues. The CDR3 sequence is CASSPRGGEQFF. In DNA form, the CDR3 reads TGTGCCAGCAGTCCCCGAGGGGGTGAGCAGTTCTTC.

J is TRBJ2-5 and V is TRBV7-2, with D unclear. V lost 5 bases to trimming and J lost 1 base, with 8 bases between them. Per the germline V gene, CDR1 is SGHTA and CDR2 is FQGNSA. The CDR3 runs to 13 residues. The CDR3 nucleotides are TGTGCCAGCAGCCGTTCACTCCAAGAGACCCAGTACTTC. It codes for CASSRSLQETQYF.

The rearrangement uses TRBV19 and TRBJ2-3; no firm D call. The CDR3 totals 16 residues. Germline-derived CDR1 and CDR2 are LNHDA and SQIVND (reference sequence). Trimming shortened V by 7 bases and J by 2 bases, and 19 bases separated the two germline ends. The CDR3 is CASKDSPSLDTDTQYF. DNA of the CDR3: TGTGCCAGTAAGGATTCTCCATCTTTAGACACAGATACGCAGTATTTT.

CDR3 sequence (DNA): TGCGCCAGCAGCGTGACAGGGGCCCAAGAGACCCAGTACTTC. Residues: CASSVTGAQETQYF. The J gene is TRBJ2-5, the V gene TRBV5-1, with 8 bases fitting TRBD1. The CDR3 has 14 residues. CDR1 and CDR2 (germline): SGHRS, YFSETQ. Trimming cost V 4 bases and J 1 base; bases outside gene matches: 3.

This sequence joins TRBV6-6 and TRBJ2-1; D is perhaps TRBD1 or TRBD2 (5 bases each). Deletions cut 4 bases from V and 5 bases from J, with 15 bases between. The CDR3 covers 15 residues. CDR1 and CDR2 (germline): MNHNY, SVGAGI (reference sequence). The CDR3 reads CASSSPSRDHNEQFF. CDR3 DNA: TGTGCCAGCAGTTCTCCCTCCAGGGACCACAATGAGCAGTTCTTC.

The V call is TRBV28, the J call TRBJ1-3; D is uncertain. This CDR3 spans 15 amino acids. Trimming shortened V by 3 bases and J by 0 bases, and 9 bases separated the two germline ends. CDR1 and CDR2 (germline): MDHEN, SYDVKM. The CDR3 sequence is CASSFRPSSGNTIYF. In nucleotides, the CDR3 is TGTGCCAGCAGTTTTAGGCCCAGCTCTGGAAACACCATATATTTT. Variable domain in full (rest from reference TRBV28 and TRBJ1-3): DVKVTQSSRYLVKRTGEKVFLECVQDMDHENMFWYRQDPGLGLRLIYFSYDVKMKEKGDIPEGYSVSREKKERFSLILESASTNQTSMYLCASSFRPSSGNTIYFGEGSWLTVV.

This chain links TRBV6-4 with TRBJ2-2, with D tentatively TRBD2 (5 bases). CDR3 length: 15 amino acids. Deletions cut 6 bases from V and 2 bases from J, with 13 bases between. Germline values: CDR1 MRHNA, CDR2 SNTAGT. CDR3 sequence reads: CASREGFPNTGELFF. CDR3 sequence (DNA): TGTGCCAGCAGAGAGGGTTTCCCTAACACCGGGGAGCTGTTTTTT.

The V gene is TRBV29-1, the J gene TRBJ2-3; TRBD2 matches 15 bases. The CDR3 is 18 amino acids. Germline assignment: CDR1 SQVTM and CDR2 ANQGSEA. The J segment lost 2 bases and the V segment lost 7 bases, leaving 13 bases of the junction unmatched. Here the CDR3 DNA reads TGCAGCGCTATAGGACTAGCGGGAGGGCCGCACGTCACAGATACGCAGTATTTT. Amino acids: CSAIGLAGGPHVTDTQYF.

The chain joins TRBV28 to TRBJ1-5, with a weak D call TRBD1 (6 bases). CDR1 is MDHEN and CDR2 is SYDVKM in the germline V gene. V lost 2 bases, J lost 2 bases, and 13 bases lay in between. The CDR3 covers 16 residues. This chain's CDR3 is CASSLPSGGGNQPQHF. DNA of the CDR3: TGTGCCAGCAGTTTACCCTCGGGGGGCGGCAATCAGCCCCAGCATTTT.

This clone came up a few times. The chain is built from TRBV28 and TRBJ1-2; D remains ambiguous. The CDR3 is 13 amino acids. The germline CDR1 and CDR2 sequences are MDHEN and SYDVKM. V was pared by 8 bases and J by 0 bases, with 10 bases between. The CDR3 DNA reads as TGTGCCAGCCTAAGTCCCACTAACTATGGCTACACCTTC. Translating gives CASLSPTNYGYTF.

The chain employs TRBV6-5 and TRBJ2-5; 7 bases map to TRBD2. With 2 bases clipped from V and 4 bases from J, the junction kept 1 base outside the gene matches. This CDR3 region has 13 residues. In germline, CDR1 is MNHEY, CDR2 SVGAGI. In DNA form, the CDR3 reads TGTGCCAGCAGTTACGAGCGGGGAGAGACCCAGTACTTC. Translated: CASSYERGETQYF.